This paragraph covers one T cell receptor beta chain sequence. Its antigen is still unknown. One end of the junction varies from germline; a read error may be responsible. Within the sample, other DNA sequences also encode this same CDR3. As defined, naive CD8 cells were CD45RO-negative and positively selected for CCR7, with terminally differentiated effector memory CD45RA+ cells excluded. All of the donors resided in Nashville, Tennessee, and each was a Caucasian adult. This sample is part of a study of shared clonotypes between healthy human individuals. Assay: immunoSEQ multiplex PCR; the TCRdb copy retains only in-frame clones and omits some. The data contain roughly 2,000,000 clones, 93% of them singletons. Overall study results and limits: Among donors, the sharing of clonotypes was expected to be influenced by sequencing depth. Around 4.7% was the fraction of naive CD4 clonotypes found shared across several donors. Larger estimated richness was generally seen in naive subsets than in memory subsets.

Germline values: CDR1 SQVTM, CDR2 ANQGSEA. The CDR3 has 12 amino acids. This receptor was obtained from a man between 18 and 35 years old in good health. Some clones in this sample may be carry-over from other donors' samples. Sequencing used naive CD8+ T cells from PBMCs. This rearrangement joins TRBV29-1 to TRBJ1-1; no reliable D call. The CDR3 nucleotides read TGCAGCGTTGAAGACGGAAGCACTGAAGCCTTCTTT. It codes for CSVEDGSTEAFF.